This record concerns one TCR beta chain sequence. Its specificity is not known. A junction end diverges from the germline sequence, so it may reflect a read error. This sample is drawn from a study of blood T cells in healthy people across ages. Then a second PCR, running about 7 to 11 cycles, was carried out with a sample-barcoded 5' primer and a J-beta primer mix. Each CDR3 protein gets one entry after TCRdb re-called the 5' RACE reads with MiXCR. The table shows about 730,000 distinct CDR3 sequences, with roughly two fifths occurring only once. There are 14 residues in the CDR3. Germline values: CDR1 LGHDT, CDR2 YNNKEL (reference sequence). Findings of the study overall: When one million T cells were used, diversity estimates were thought to be underestimates.

The chain has TRBV3-1 and TRBJ2-3, with 7 bases aligning to TRBD1. The TCR comes from a woman aged 55-70 years in good health. The material sequenced was blood. CDR3 amino acids: CVSSQEGAADTQYF. The CDR3 DNA follows: TGTGTCAGCAGCCAAGAGGGGGCGGCAGATACGCAGTATTTT.